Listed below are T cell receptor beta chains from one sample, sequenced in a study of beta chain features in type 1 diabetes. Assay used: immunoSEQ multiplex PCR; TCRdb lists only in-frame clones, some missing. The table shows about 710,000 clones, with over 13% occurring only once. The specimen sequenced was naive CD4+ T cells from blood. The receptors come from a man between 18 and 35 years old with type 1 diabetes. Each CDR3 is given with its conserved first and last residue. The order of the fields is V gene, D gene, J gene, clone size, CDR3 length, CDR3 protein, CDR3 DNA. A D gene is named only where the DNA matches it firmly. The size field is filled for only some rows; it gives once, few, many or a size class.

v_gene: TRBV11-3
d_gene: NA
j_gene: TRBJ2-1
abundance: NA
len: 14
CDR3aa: CASSLRGTQGEQFF
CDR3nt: TGTGCCAGCAGCTTACGTGGGACACAGGGAGAGCAGTTCTTC

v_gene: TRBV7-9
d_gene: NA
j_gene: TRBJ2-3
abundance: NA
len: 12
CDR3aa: CASSLQGDTQYF
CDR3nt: TGTGCCAGCAGCTTACAGGGGGATACGCAGTATTTT

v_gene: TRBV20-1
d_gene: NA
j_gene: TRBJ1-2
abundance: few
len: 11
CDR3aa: CLGRGDYGYTF
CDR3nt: TGCCTAGGCAGGGGAGACTATGGCTACACCTTC

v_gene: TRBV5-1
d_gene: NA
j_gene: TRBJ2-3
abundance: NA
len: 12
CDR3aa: CASSPAGDTQYF
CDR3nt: TGCGCCAGCAGCCCCGCAGGGGATACGCAGTATTTT

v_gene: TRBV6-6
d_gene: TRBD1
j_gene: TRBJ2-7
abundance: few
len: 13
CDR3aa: CASSIRDRGKQYF
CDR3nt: TGTGCCAGCAGTATTCGGGACAGGGGCAAGCAGTACTTC

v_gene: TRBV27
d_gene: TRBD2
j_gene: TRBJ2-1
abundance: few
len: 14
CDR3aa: CASSWGLVSDEQFF
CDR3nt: TGTGCCAGCAGTTGGGGACTAGTGTCTGATGAGCAGTTCTTC

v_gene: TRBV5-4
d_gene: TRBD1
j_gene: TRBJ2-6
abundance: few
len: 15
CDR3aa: CASSLQGSGANVLTF
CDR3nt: TGTGCCAGCAGCTTACAGGGGTCTGGGGCCAACGTCCTGACTTTC

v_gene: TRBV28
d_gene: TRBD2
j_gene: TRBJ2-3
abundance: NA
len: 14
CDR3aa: CASIQGGAPDTQYF
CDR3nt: TGTGCCAGCATTCAGGGAGGGGCCCCAGATACGCAGTATTTT

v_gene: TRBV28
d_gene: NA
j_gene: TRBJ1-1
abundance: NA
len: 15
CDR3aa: CASRPVGKPNTEAFF
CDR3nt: TGTGCCAGCAGGCCAGTCGGGAAACCGAACACTGAAGCTTTCTTT

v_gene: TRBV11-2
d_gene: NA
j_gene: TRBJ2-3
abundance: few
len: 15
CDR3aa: CASCTGGRSTDTQYF
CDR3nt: TGTGCCAGCTGTACCGGGGGCAGGAGCACAGATACGCAGTATTTT

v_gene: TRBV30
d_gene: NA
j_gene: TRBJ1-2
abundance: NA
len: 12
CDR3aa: CGGEGKIYGYTF
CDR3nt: TGTGGAGGGGAGGGGAAGATCTATGGCTACACCTTC

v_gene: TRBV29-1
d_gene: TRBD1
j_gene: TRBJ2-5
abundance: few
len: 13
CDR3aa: CSVTGDTQETQYF
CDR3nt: TGCAGCGTCACAGGGGACACCCAAGAGACCCAGTACTTC

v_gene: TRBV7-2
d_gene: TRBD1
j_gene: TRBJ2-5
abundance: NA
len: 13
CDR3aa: CASSLTGGETQYF
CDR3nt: TGTGCCAGCAGCCTGACAGGGGGGGAGACCCAGTACTTC

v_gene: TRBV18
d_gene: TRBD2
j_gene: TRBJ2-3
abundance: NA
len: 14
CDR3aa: CASSRREATDTQYF
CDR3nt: TGTGCCAGCTCACGGCGGGAGGCCACAGATACGCAGTATTTT

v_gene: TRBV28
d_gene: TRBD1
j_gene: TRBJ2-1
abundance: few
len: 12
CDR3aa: CATGTGWNEQFF
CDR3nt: TGTGCCACGGGGACAGGGTGGAATGAGCAGTTCTTC

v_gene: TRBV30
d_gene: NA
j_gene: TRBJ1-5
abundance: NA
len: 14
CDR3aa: CAWSAGRPPGPQHF
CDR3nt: TGTGCCTGGAGTGCTGGACGGCCGCCAGGGCCCCAGCATTTT

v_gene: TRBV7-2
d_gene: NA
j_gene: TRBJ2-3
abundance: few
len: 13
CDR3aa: CASSLVVADTQYF
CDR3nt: TGTGCCAGCAGCTTAGTCGTGGCAGATACGCAGTATTTT

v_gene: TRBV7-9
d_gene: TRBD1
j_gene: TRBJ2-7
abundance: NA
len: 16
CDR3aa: CASSYLRGQGFYEQYF
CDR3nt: TGTGCCAGCAGTTACCTAAGGGGACAGGGCTTCTACGAGCAGTACTTC

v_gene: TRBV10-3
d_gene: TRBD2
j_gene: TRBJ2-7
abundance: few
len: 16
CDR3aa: CAIRGTIAGTRSEQYF
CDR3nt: TGTGCCATCAGGGGAACTATAGCGGGAACCCGCTCCGAGCAGTACTTC

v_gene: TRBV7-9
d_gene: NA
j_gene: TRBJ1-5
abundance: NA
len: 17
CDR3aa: CASTLQGLDSSNQPQHF
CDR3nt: TGTGCCAGCACCTTACAGGGCTTGGACAGCTCAAATCAGCCCCAGCATTTT

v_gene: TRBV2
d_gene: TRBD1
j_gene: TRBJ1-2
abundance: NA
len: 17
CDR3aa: CASSEGGQGAFVNGYTF
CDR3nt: TGTGCCAGCAGTGAAGGCGGACAGGGGGCCTTTGTTAATGGCTACACCTTC

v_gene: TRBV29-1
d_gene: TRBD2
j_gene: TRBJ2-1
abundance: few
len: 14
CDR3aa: CSVERGSSHNEQFF
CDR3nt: TGCAGCGTTGAACGCGGGAGTTCCCACAATGAGCAGTTCTTC

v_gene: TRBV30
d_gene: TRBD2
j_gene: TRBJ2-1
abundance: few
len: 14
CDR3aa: CAWSSGRAYNEQFF
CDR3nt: TGTGCCTGGAGTAGCGGGAGGGCCTACAATGAGCAGTTCTTC

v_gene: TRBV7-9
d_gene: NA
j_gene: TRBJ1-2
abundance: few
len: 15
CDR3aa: CASSTGRALNYGYTF
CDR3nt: TGTGCCAGCAGCACTGGCAGGGCCCTTAACTATGGCTACACCTTC

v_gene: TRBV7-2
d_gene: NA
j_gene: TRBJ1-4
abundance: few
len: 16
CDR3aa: CASSSLLGGSYEKLFF
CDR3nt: TGTGCCAGCAGCTCCCTCCTGGGGGGGTCGTATGAAAAACTGTTTTTT

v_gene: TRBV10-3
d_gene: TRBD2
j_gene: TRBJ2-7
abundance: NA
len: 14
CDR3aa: CAISALSGRYEQYF
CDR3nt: TGTGCCATCAGTGCCCTTAGCGGGAGGTACGAGCAGTACTTC

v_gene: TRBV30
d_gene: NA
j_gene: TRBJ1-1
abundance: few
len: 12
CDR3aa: CAWSVRTNEAFF
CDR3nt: TGTGCCTGGAGTGTAAGGACAAACGAAGCTTTCTTT

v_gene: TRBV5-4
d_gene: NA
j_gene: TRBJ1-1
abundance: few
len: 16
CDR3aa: CASNLGADRGNTEAFF
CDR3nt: TGTGCCAGCAACCTCGGAGCGGACAGAGGGAACACTGAAGCTTTCTTT

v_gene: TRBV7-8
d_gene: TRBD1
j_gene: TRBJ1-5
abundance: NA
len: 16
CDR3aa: CASSLGIGTGIQPQHF
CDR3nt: TGTGCCAGCAGCTTAGGGATCGGGACAGGGATCCAGCCCCAGCATTTT

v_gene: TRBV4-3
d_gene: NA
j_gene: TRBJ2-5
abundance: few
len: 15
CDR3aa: CASSQNGHRQETQYF
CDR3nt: TGCGCCAGCAGCCAAAACGGACACAGACAAGAGACCCAGTACTTC

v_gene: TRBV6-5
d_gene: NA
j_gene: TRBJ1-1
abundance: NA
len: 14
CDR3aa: CASSYVQPDTEAFF
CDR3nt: TGTGCCAGCAGTTACGTTCAGCCAGACACTGAAGCTTTCTTT

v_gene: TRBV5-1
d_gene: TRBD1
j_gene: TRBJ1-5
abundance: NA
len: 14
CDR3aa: CASSMGTGGQPQHF
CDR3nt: TGCGCCAGCAGCATGGGGACAGGGGGGCAGCCCCAGCATTTT